Listed here are 10 T cell receptor beta chains from one sample, sequenced in a study of shared clonotypes between healthy human individuals (dated by TCRdb to 2020 to 2022). Receptor libraries were prepared by the immunoSEQ multiplex PCR assay. This is the immuneACCESS table as TCRdb keeps it, with only in-frame sequences that have V and J called. A part of the clones is gone; compared with another copy, unresolved V genes explain less than half, and the rest is unexplained. The sample has around 700,000 clones on record, roughly 70% of them singletons. The top ten clonotypes cover 1.5% to 2% of the sample. Sequencing was carried out using memory CD4+ T cells sorted from blood. The cell subset or site label on this specimen signifies: CD45RA-negative fraction. The receptors were sampled from a woman in her thirties in good health.

This clone was observed once. The gene calls are TRBV9 and TRBJ1-6; D is uncertain. In germline, CDR1 is SGDLS, CDR2 YYNGEE. V dropped 3 bases and J dropped 6 bases, with 10 bases sitting between them. The CDR3 loop spans 14 amino acids. CDR3 sequence: CASSGRVGNSPLHF. The CDR3 bases are TGTGCCAGCAGCGGGAGAGTCGGTAATTCACCCCTCCACTTT.

As regards this clone: Other DNA sequences within the sample encode an identical CDR3. The chain carries TRBV10-2 and TRBJ2-3; D not resolved. Germline V gene sequence: CDR1 WSHSY, CDR2 SAAADI. Trimming took 3 bases from V and 4 from J, leaving 2 bases between them. The CDR3 is 11 amino acids. The CDR3 DNA follows: TGCGCCAGCAGTGAAGCAGATACGCAGTATTTT. Residues: CASSEADTQYF.

The chain employs TRBV19 and TRBJ2-2; no clear D. This CDR3 has 15 residues. CDR1 LNHDA and CDR2 SQIVND come from the germline V gene (reference sequence). The V end lost 3 bases, the J end lost 3 bases, and 11 bases lay between the germline ends. The CDR3 bases are TGTGCCAGTAGTATCGACGGCTGGGACACCGGGGAGCTGTTTTTT. It codes for CASSIDGWDTGELFF.

The rearrangement joins TRBV6-1 to TRBJ1-1; no clear D. V lost 4 bases, J lost 6 bases, and 18 bases lay in between. The CDR3 has 15 residues. Germline V CDR1 and CDR2: MNHNS, SASEGT. The CDR3 sequence: CASSGSGNGWAEAFF. Written as DNA, the CDR3 is TGTGCCAGCAGTGGGTCGGGGAATGGATGGGCTGAAGCTTTCTTT.

The rearrangement joins TRBV6-1 to TRBJ2-1, with D perhaps matching TRBD2 (6 bases). V was shortened by 6 bases and J by 0 bases, with 12 bases between the two germline ends. Germline V gene lookup returns CDR1 MNHNS and CDR2 SASEGT. This CDR3 comprises 15 residues. The CDR3 DNA reads TGTGCCAGCAGAGGGACTTTAAGCTCCTACAATGAGCAGTTCTTC. It specifies CASRGTLSSYNEQFF.

The V gene is TRBV5-1, the J gene TRBJ2-5, with D perhaps TRBD1 (6 bases). CDR3 size: 15 residues. Germline-derived CDR1 and CDR2 are SGHRS and YFSETQ. V was cut by 0 bases and J by 5 bases, with 14 bases left in between. The CDR3 is CASSLEGGVGETQYF. CDR3 DNA sequence: TGCGCCAGCAGCTTGGAAGGGGGAGTGGGGGAGACCCAGTACTTC. Combining the CDR3 with reference TRBV5-1 and TRBJ2-5 gives the whole variable domain KAGVTQTPRYLIKTRGQQVTLSCSPISGHRSVSWYQQTPGQGLQFLFEYFSETQRNKGNFPGRFSGRQFSNSRSEMNVSTLELGDSALYLCASSLEGGVGETQYFGPGTRLLVL.

As for this clone: Other DNA variants within this sample encode the same CDR3. This sequence joins TRBV6-5 and TRBJ1-1, with 7 bases aligning to TRBD1. The CDR3 runs 14 residues. The J segment lost 0 bases and the V segment lost 6 bases, leaving 4 bases of the junction unmatched. Germline V lookup: CDR1 MNHEY, CDR2 SVGAGI. CDR3 coding DNA: TGTGCCAGCAGGAGGGACAGCTTGAACACTGAAGCTTTCTTT. It translates to CASRRDSLNTEAFF.

V and J are TRBV5-6 and TRBJ1-2; 9 bases match TRBD1. CDR3 length: 14 residues. Germline V gene sequence: CDR1 SGHDT, CDR2 YYEEEE. V gave up 3 bases and J gave up 8 bases; unmatched junction bases: 8. The CDR3 reads CASSSLQGAFGYTF. For the CDR3, the DNA is TGTGCCAGCAGCTCCTTACAGGGGGCGTTCGGCTACACCTTC.

The V call is TRBV28, the J call TRBJ1-4; D call uncertain. The CDR3 is 11 amino acids. The germline CDR1 and CDR2 sequences are MDHEN and SYDVKM. V was cut by 7 bases and J by 7 bases, with 7 bases left in between. The CDR3 nucleotides are TGTGCCAGCAACTCAGCTGAAAAACTGTTTTTT. This sequence encodes CASNSAEKLFF.

V gene TRBV18 combines with J gene TRBJ2-7, with D possibly matching TRBD1 (5 bases). V lost 3 bases to trimming and J lost 3 bases, with 9 bases between them. In germline, CDR1 is KGHSH, CDR2 LQKENI. The CDR3 is 13 residues long. This CDR3 is CASSPQGIYEQYF. CDR3 in DNA: TGTGCCAGCTCACCCCAGGGAATCTACGAGCAGTACTTC.